This T cell receptor beta chain emerged from a study of T cell clonotyping in hematopoietic cell transplantation. Study-wide findings and caveats: Pathologically expanded recipient clonotypes increased progressively from day 30 to day 180 as diversity fell.

A remark on this clone: The antigen remains undetermined.

The CDR3 consists of 14 residues. V shed 2 bases and J shed 8 bases, with 13 bases lying between them. Germline V CDR1 and CDR2: MNHEY, SVGAGI. Using immunoSEQ multiplex PCR, the repertoire was profiled, and TCRdb retains in-frame clones only, with some absent. The data hold approximately 30,000 clones, with 90% to 96% observed a single time. The J gene is TRBJ1-5, the V gene TRBV6-5, with D unclear. The receptor was derived from a man aged 50-59 years in good health. Some clones in this sample may be carry-over from other donors' samples. Material for sequencing was peripheral blood mononuclear cells. CDR3 nucleotide sequence: TGTGCCAGCAGTTACCGTTGGGGTGGGAAGCCCCAGCATTTT. Translating it yields CASSYRWGGKPQHF.